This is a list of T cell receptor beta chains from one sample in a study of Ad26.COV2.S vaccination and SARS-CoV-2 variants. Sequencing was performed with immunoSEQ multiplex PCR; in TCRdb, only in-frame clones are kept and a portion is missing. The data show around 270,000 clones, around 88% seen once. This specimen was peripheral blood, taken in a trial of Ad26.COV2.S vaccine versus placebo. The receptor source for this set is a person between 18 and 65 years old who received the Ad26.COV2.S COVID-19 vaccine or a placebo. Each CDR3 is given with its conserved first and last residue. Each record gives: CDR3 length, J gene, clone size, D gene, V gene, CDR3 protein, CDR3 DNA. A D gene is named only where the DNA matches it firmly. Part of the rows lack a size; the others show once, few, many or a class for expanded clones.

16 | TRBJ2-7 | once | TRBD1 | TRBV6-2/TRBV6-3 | CASSLNGQVSSYEQYF | TGTGCCAGCAGCCTAAACGGACAGGTGAGCTCCTACGAGCAGTACTTC
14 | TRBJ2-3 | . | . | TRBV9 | CASSTAGGSDTQYF | TGTGCCAGTTCCACAGCCGGCGGCTCGGATACGCAGTATTTT
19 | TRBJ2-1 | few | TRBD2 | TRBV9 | CASSSMGLAGGPREDEQFF | TGTGCCAGCAGCTCCATGGGGCTAGCGGGAGGGCCAAGGGAGGATGAGCAGTTCTTC
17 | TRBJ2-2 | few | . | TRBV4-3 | CASSPLQDTPNTGELFF | TGCGCCAGCAGCCCGCTTCAAGACACACCGAACACCGGGGAGCTGTTTTTT
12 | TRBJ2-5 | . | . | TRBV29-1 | CSVGQTVETQYF | TGCAGCGTCGGCCAGACCGTGGAGACCCAGTACTTC
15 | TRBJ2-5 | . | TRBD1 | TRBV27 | CASSLLGTGSETQYF | TGTGCCAGCAGTTTACTTGGGACAGGTAGCGAGACCCAGTACTTC
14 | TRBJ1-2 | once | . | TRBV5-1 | CASSLAVEGYGYTF | TGCGCCAGCAGCTTGGCCGTTGAAGGCTATGGCTACACCTTC
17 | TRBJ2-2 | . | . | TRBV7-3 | CASSLKTRRDEAGELFF | TGTGCCAGCAGCTTAAAAACCCGCAGGGATGAGGCCGGGGAGCTGTTTTTT
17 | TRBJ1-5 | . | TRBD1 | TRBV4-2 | CASSQPWTGVSNQPQHF | TGTGCCAGCAGCCAACCGTGGACAGGGGTAAGCAATCAGCCCCAGCATTTT
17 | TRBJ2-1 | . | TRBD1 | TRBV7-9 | CASSLALPGQGYNEQFF | TGTGCCAGCAGCCTCGCCCTTCCGGGACAGGGGTACAATGAGCAGTTCTTC
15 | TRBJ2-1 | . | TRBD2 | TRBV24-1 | CATSDRGGGANEQFF | TGTGCCACCAGTGATCGCGGCGGGGGGGCGAATGAGCAGTTCTTC
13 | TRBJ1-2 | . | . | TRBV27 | CASSLKGQSGYTF | TGTGCCAGCAGTTTAAAAGGGCAGTCTGGCTACACCTTC
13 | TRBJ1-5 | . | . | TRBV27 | CASSWTGAQPQHF | TGTGCCAGCAGTTGGACCGGCGCCCAGCCCCAGCATTTT
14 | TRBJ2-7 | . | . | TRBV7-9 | CASSPRTSSYEQYF | TGTGCCAGCAGCCCAAGGACTTCCTCCTACGAGCAGTACTTC
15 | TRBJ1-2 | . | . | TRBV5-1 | CASSLYSSLNYGYTF | TGCGCCAGCAGCTTGTACTCTAGTCTCAACTATGGCTACACCTTC
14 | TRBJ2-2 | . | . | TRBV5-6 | CASSLAPLAGELFF | TGTGCCAGCAGCTTGGCCCCACTAGCCGGGGAGCTGTTTTTT
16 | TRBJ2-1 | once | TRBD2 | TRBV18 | CASSPRRAGGYNEQFF | TGTGCCAGCTCACCACGGCGAGCGGGAGGGTACAATGAGCAGTTCTTC
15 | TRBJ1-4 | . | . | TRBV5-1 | CASSSDLYSNEKLFF | TGCGCCAGCAGCTCGGACCTATACAGTAATGAAAAACTGTTTTTT
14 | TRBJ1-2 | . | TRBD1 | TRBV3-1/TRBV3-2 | CASSRDRGNYGYTF | TGTGCCAGCAGCCGCGACAGGGGTAACTATGGCTACACCTTC
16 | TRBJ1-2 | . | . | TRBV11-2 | CASSLDAGLANYGYTF | TGTGCCAGCAGCTTAGATGCAGGGCTAGCTAACTATGGCTACACCTTC
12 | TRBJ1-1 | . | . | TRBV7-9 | CASSFSSTEAFF | TGTGCCAGCAGCTTTTCGAGCACTGAAGCTTTCTTT
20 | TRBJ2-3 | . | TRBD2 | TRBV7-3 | CASSKKTLAGGLTSTDTQYF | TGTGCCAGCAGCAAAAAAACACTAGCGGGAGGCCTCACTAGCACAGATACGCAGTATTTT
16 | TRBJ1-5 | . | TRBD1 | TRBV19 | CASSPRGQGGNQPQHF | TGTGCCAGTAGTCCTCGGGGACAGGGGGGAAATCAGCCCCAGCATTTT
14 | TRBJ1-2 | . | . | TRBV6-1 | CASSEARGYEGYTF | TGTGCCAGCAGTGAAGCGAGAGGTTACGAAGGCTACACCTTC
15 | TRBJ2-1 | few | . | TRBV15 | CATSTRGGQNGEQFF | TGTGCCACCAGCACCCGAGGTGGTCAGAATGGTGAGCAGTTCTTC
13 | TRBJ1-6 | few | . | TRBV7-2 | CASSRSFNSPLHF | TGTGCCAGCTCAAGATCGTTTAATTCACCCCTCCACTTT
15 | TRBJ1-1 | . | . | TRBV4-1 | CASSQEPGRETEAFF | TGCGCCAGCAGCCAAGAGCCGGGCCGGGAAACTGAAGCTTTCTTT
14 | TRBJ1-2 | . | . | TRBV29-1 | CSVEKDTASYGYTF | TGCAGCGTTGAAAAGGATACAGCAAGCTATGGCTACACCTTC
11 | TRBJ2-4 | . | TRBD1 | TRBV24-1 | CATGQADIQYF | TGTGCCACAGGACAGGCGGACATTCAGTACTTC
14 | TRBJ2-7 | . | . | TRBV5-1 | CASSFGGGSNEQYF | TGCGCCAGCAGCTTCGGGGGAGGTAGTAACGAGCAGTACTTC
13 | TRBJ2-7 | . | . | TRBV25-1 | CASSGPTGYEQYF | TGTGCCAGCAGCGGACCCACAGGTTACGAGCAGTACTTC
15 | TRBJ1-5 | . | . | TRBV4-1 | CASSQGWDVRQPQHF | TGCGCCAGCAGCCAAGGTTGGGACGTGAGGCAGCCCCAGCATTTT
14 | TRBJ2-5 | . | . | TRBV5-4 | CASSLDGYQETQYF | TGTGCCAGCAGCTTGGACGGCTACCAAGAGACCCAGTACTTC
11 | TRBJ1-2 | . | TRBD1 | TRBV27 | CARGQGYGYTF | TGTGCCAGGGGACAGGGCTATGGCTACACCTTC
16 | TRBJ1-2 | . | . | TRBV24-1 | CATSDPSSTPNYGYTF | TGTGCCACCAGTGATCCGTCTTCGACACCGAACTATGGCTACACCTTC
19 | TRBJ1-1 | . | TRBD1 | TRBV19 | CASSVGQGAWAVLNTEAFF | TGTGCCAGTAGTGTGGGACAGGGGGCTTGGGCGGTTTTGAACACTGAAGCTTTCTTT
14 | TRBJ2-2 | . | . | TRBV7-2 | CASSPGLSTGELFF | TGTGCCAGCAGCCCCGGACTTTCGACCGGGGAGCTGTTTTTT
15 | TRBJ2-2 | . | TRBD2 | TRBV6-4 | CASSVLAGGPGELFF | TGTGCCAGCAGTGTTCTAGCGGGAGGCCCCGGGGAGCTGTTTTTT
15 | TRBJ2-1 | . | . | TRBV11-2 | CASSFTLGGNNEQFF | TGTGCCAGCAGCTTCACACTAGGGGGAAACAATGAGCAGTTCTTC
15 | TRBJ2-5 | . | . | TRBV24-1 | CATSDLQAGKETQYF | TGTGCCACCAGTGATTTGCAGGCAGGGAAAGAGACCCAGTACTTC
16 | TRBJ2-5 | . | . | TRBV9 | CASSVRSATYQETQYF | TGTGCCAGCAGCGTGCGGAGTGCGACGTACCAAGAGACCCAGTACTTC
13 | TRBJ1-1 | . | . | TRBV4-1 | CASSQEWVTEAFF | TGCGCCAGCAGCCAAGAATGGGTAACTGAAGCTTTCTTT
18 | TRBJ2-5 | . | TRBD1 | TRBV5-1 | CASSLGDRGLSYQETQYF | TGCGCCAGCAGCTTGGGCGACAGGGGACTGTCTTACCAAGAGACCCAGTACTTC
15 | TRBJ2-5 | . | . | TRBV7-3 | CASSLTAIPQETQYF | TGTGCCAGCAGCTTAACCGCGATCCCCCAAGAGACCCAGTACTTC
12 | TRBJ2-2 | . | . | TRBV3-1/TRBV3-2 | CASSQGSGELFF | TGTGCCAGCAGCCAAGGATCCGGGGAGCTGTTTTTT
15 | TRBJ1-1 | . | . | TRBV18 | CASSPPRGTTQKAFF | TGTGCCAGCTCACCACCGAGAGGGACCACACAAAAAGCTTTCTTT
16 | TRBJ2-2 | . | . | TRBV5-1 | CASSVDRDWNTGELFF | TGCGCCAGCAGCGTAGACCGGGACTGGAACACCGGGGAGCTGTTTTTT
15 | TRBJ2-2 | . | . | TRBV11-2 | CASSLGAGVTGELFF | TGTGCCAGCAGCTTAGGGGCCGGGGTCACCGGGGAGCTGTTTTTT
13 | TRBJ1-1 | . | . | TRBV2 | CASRGEMRTEAFF | TGTGCCAGCAGGGGGGAGATGAGGACTGAAGCTTTCTTT
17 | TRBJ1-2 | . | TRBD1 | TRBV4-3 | CASSQDTKTGGKYGYTF | TGCGCCAGCAGCCAAGATACCAAGACAGGGGGAAAATATGGCTACACCTTC
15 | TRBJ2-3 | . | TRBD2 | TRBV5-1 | CASRGAGDGADTQYF | TGCGCCAGCAGAGGCGCGGGAGATGGGGCAGATACGCAGTATTTT
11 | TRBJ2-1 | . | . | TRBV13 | CASSSAWEQFF | TGTGCCAGCAGCTCGGCTTGGGAGCAGTTCTTC
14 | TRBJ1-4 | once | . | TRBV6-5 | CASSYAAGYEKLFF | TGTGCCAGCAGTTATGCAGCCGGATATGAAAAACTGTTTTTT
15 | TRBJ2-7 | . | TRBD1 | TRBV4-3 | CASSQDTGASYEQYF | TGCGCCAGCAGCCAAGATACAGGGGCCTCCTACGAGCAGTACTTC
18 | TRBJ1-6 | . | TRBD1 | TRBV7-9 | CASSFLTGKVSYNSPLHF | TGTGCCAGCAGCTTCCTGACAGGGAAGGTATCCTATAATTCACCCCTCCACTTT
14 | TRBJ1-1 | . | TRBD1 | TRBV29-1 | CSSDRGEVNTEAFF | TGCAGCTCGGACAGGGGGGAGGTGAACACTGAAGCTTTCTTT
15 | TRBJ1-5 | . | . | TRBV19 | CASSTGSYSNQPQHF | TGTGCCAGTAGTACAGGATCGTATAGCAATCAGCCCCAGCATTTT
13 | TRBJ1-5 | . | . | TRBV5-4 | CASSLEAHQPQHF | TGTGCCAGCAGCTTGGAGGCTCATCAGCCCCAGCATTTT
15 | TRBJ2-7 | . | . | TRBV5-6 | CASSFPGVSSYEQYF | TGTGCCAGCAGCTTCCCCGGGGTAAGCTCCTACGAGCAGTACTTC